This T cell receptor (beta chain) appears in the sequencing data of a study of blood T cell repertoires in COVID-19 (dated by TCRdb to 2019 to 2021). For the study in its entirety: The collaborator samples originated in the United States, Italy and Spain and spanned the acute and convalescent phases of COVID-19. The prospective study material was composed of cDNA or gDNA derived from T cells, B-cell-depleted T cells, or PBMCs. Subjects who had been exposed to COVID-19, were actively infected with it, or had recovered from it provided the deeply sampled blood TCRbeta repertoires that made up the dataset. The repertoires were released in a freely available public database meant as a resource for research on the immune response to SARS-CoV-2. The samples were drawn from the first 160 participants of the ongoing ImmuneRACE study and from roughly 1,300 subjects provided by 6 global collaborators. Sample metadata almost always included a de-identified subject ID, COVID-19 status, age in years and sex. Where available, HLA class I and class II types were taken from metadata supplied by the sample provider and were not determined by assay-based typing. Overall results and qualifications from the work: How much clinical and demographic metadata was included differed by source and by participant, and the metadata was provided uncurated.

Whole blood was collected in K2EDTA tubes by collaborating institutions according to the institutions' own protocols. For TCRbeta analysis, collaborators shipped samples as frozen whole blood, isolated PBMCs, or DNA extracted from either of those sample types. The immunoSEQ Assay, a bias-controlled multiplex PCR, was used to amplify TCRbeta CDR3 regions from genomic DNA. Processing in the source paper ran as follows. Within the assay, amplification of reference gene primers was used to estimate how many nucleated cells each sample contained. To quantify the absolute abundance of each unique TCRbeta CDR3 rearrangement, sequence reads were collapsed and filtered. For each sample, productive Simpson clonality was calculated by taking the square root of Simpson's diversity index across productive rearrangements. This is the immuneACCESS table as TCRdb keeps it, with only in-frame sequences that have V and J called. A part of the clones is gone; compared with another copy, unresolved V genes explain less than half, and the rest is unexplained. V and J calls and clone size come straight from that table; D and trimming were deduced from the DNA. This sample is represented by about 140,000 clones; 85% to 90% of them were singletons. The ten top clones hold approximately 10% of the sample.

According to the germline V gene, CDR1 reads SGHDN and CDR2 reads FVKESK. Ends trimmed: V by 2 bases, J by 7 bases; bases unmatched to a gene: 2. Including the terminal cysteine and phenylalanine, the CDR3 comprises 14 residues. Only CDR3 DNA remains: 42 bases, in frame from the first base. Comments on this clone: Its binding antigen is unknown. Base qualities are missing; no much larger clone stands one base away.

The V gene is TRBV14 and the J gene is TRBJ1-6; the central 7 bases match TRBD1. The clonotype was recovered from an elderly woman with acute or convalescent COVID-19. The sample comprised peripheral blood. The CDR3 reads CASSQRQGNSPLHF. The nucleotides are TGTGCCAGCAGCCAACGACAGGGAAATTCACCCCTCCACTTT.